The 24 T cell receptor beta chains listed next were all sequenced from one sample in a study of T cell responses to AZD1222 COVID-19 vaccine. Generated by immunoSEQ multiplex PCR, the TCRdb table keeps only in-frame clones and is missing some. This sample has about 110,000 clones; approximately 90% occur once, and the top ten carry around 6.6%. The sample was peripheral blood, taken 28 days after the second AZD1222 dose. These receptors came from an adult who received the AZD1222 COVID-19 vaccine.

This clone is a singleton in its sample. The rearrangement links TRBV12-3 or TRBV12-4 to TRBJ2-2; D not resolved. The CDR3 sequence is 13 residues long. V was trimmed by 5 bases and J by 7 bases, leaving 11 bases between them. The CDR3 is CASSPTVDGELFF. The CDR3 coding sequence is TGTGCCAGCAGTCCAACAGTGGACGGGGAGCTGTTTTTT.

The chain recombines TRBV12-1 with TRBJ1-1. TRBV12-1 is a recognized pseudogene. This CDR3 comprises 15 residues. CDR3: CASSFDGGGNTEAFF. For the CDR3, the DNA is TGTGCCAGCAGCTTTGATGGGGGGGGAAACACTGAAGCTTTCTTT.

The J gene is TRBJ2-1, the V gene TRBV5-1, with 10 bases that match TRBD2. The CDR3 extends over 18 amino acids. The junction had 9 bases not matched to a gene; V was cut back by 0 bases and J by 3 bases. Per germline, CDR1 SGHRS and CDR2 YFSETQ. DNA for the CDR3: TGCGCCAGCAGCTTGGCAGGTGGACTAGCGGATATCTACAATGAGCAGTTCTTC. Translated: CASSLAGGLADIYNEQFF.

The chain recombines TRBV6-1 with TRBJ1-1; unclear D gene. The germline CDR1 and CDR2 sequences are MNHNS and SASEGT. Trimming removed 0 bases at V and 8 bases at J, with 13 bases between. CDR3 length: 14 residues. The CDR3 nucleotides are TGTGCCAGCAGTGAAGCGCTTCGCCTAGGGGAAGCTTTCTTT. Residues: CASSEALRLGEAFF.

This chain connects TRBV4-3 to TRBJ1-1, with D tentatively TRBD1 (5 bases). The CDR3 extends over 13 amino acids. Trimming removed 3 bases from V and 3 bases from J, with 8 bases in between. Germline-derived CDR1 and CDR2 are LGHNA and YSLEER. CDR3: CASSQGQYTEAFF. CDR3 nucleotide sequence: TGCGCCAGCAGCCAGGGGCAGTACACTGAAGCTTTCTTT.

This chain joins TRBV19 and TRBJ1-2; 10 positions match TRBD1. The CDR3 spans 12 residues. CDR1 is LNHDA and CDR2 is SQIVND in the germline V gene (reference sequence). The V and J ends lost 8 bases and 8 bases, in that order; junction bases with no gene match: 5. DNA for the CDR3: TGTGCCAGTGGACAGGGGGTGTTGGGCTACACCTTC. It is translated as CASGQGVLGYTF.

This chain joins TRBV19 and TRBJ1-6; D gene unclear. With 4 bases removed from V and 13 bases from J, the gap between germline ends came to 14 bases. The germline V gene encodes CDR1 LNHDA and CDR2 SQIVND (reference sequence). This CDR3 is 13 amino acids long. CDR3 residues: CASSTLMLVPLHF. CDR3 DNA sequence: TGTGCCAGTAGTACCCTAATGCTCGTCCCCCTCCACTTT.

V and J are TRBV5-4 and TRBJ1-1; D unclear. Germline V gives CDR1 SGHNT, CDR2 YYREEE (reference sequence). V lost 7 bases, J lost 3 bases, and 19 bases lay in between. This CDR3 is built from 15 residues. The CDR3 loop reads CASSFRASADTEAFF. DNA of the CDR3: TGTGCCAGCTCTTTCCGGGCATCGGCGGACACTGAAGCTTTCTTT.

The V gene is TRBV28, the J gene TRBJ2-3, with 8 bases identical to TRBD2. The V segment lost 8 bases and the J segment 9 bases; nucleotides outside the gene matches: 16. The CDR3 loop spans 15 amino acids. The germline CDR1 and CDR2 sequences are MDHEN and SYDVKM. The chain's CDR3 is CASFQRESLTETQYF. The CDR3 nucleotides are TGTGCCAGCTTTCAGCGGGAGAGTCTAACGGAGACGCAGTATTTT.

The chain combines TRBV30 with TRBJ2-2; perhaps TRBD1 as D (6 bases). The CDR3 runs to 14 residues. The ends were cut back, 5 bases at V and 0 bases at J, with 10 bases in the middle. CDR1 and CDR2 (germline): GTSNPN, SVGIG (reference sequence). The CDR3 protein is CAWVGTSNTGELFF. The CDR3 DNA is TGTGCCTGGGTGGGGACATCGAACACCGGGGAGCTGTTTTTT.

The chain joins TRBV27 to TRBJ2-1, with a tentative D call TRBD1 (5 bases). Germline V gene lookup returns CDR1 MNHEY and CDR2 SMNVEV (reference sequence). There are 15 residues in the CDR3. V was clipped by 4 bases and J by 5 bases, with 15 bases between them. For the CDR3, the DNA is TGTGCCAGCAGTTCTTATAAGGGGCCAGACAATGAGCAGTTCTTC. Protein product: CASSSYKGPDNEQFF.

The rearrangement uses TRBV25-1 and TRBJ1-4; the match to TRBD1 covers 8 bases. This CDR3 is 18 amino acids long. Trimming removed 3 bases from V and 5 bases from J; junction bases left unmatched: 14. CDR1 MGHDK and CDR2 SYGVNS come from the germline V gene. The CDR3 nucleotides read TGTGCCAGCAGTGACCCGGGACAGGATTGGCCTGGGAATGAAAAACTGTTTTTT. Protein: CASSDPGQDWPGNEKLFF.

V gene TRBV6-5 combines with J gene TRBJ1-1, with D perhaps matching TRBD1 (5 bases). Trimming cost V 0 bases and J 6 bases, with 14 bases left between them. CDR3 length: 15 amino acids. Germline V gives CDR1 MNHEY, CDR2 SVGAGI. This chain's CDR3 is CASSYSVGRAAEAFF. In nucleotides, the CDR3 is TGTGCCAGCAGTTACTCGGTTGGCAGGGCGGCTGAAGCTTTCTTT.

The chain recombines TRBV5-6 with TRBJ1-1; a weak D match, TRBD1 (5 bases). Trimming removed 4 bases at V and 8 bases at J, with 18 bases between. The CDR3 sequence is 14 residues long. Per germline, CDR1 SGHDT and CDR2 YYEEEE. CDR3 protein: CASSPLRDGGEAFF. The CDR3 coding sequence is TGTGCCAGCAGCCCTCTCCGGGACGGGGGAGAAGCTTTCTTT.

The rearrangement uses TRBV5-6 and TRBJ1-1; D is unresolved. V dropped 2 bases and J dropped 2 bases, with 13 bases sitting between them. The germline V gene encodes CDR1 SGHDT and CDR2 YYEEEE. CDR3 length: 15 residues. CDR3 residues: CASSFGPRDNTEAFF. The DNA of the CDR3 is TGTGCCAGCAGCTTCGGCCCAAGGGATAACACTGAAGCTTTCTTT.

The CDR3 nucleotides read TGTGCCAGTAGCCCGACAGGGGGCCATGGCTACACCTTC. Encoded protein: CASSPTGGHGYTF. J is TRBJ1-2 and V is TRBV19, with 10 bases aligning to TRBD1. The CDR3 spans 13 residues. CDR1 is LNHDA and CDR2 is SQIVND in the germline V gene (reference sequence). The ends lost 6 bases at V and 6 bases at J; junction bases unmatched: 4.

The rearrangement links TRBV5-6 to TRBJ2-5; the D gene is possibly TRBD1 (6 bases). The ends were cut back, 0 bases at V and 1 base at J, with 7 bases in the middle. In germline, CDR1 is SGHDT, CDR2 YYEEEE. There are 14 residues in the CDR3. This CDR3 is CASSLGTVQETQYF. CDR3 DNA: TGTGCCAGCAGCTTGGGGACAGTCCAAGAGACCCAGTACTTC. Full variable domain (outside the CDR3, taken from reference TRBV5-6 and TRBJ2-5): DAGVTQSPTHLIKTRGQQVTLRCSPKSGHDTVSWYQQALGQGPQFIFQYYEEEERQRGNFPDRFSGHQFPNYSSELNVNALLLGDSALYLCASSLGTVQETQYFGPGTRLLVL.

The genes are TRBV6-1 and TRBJ1-5, with D possibly being TRBD1 (6 bases). The CDR3 runs 13 residues. Trimming cost V 4 bases and J 7 bases, with 11 bases left between them. The germline CDR1 and CDR2 sequences are MNHNS and SASEGT. The CDR3 sequence: CASSGTGKQPQHF. The CDR3 DNA reads TGTGCCAGCAGTGGTACAGGGAAACAGCCCCAGCATTTT.

This chain joins TRBV9 and TRBJ1-2; no firm D call. The CDR3 extends over 11 amino acids. Germline assignment: CDR1 SGDLS and CDR2 YYNGEE. Trimming removed 4 bases from V and 3 bases from J, with 4 bases in between. CDR3 nucleotides: TGTGCCAGCAGCCATGACTATGGCTACACCTTC. Translating gives CASSHDYGYTF.

The chain combines TRBV13 with TRBJ1-1; possibly TRBD1 for D (6 bases). Germline CDR1 PRHDT, CDR2 FYEKMQ (reference sequence). V lost 0 bases to trimming and J lost 9 bases, with 11 bases between them. CDR3 size: 13 residues. CDR3 DNA sequence: TGTGCCAGCAGCTTAGGGAGGGGGGCCAAAGCTTTCTTT. It translates to CASSLGRGAKAFF. Variable domain in full (rest from reference TRBV13 and TRBJ1-1): AAGVIQSPRHLIKEKRETATLKCYPIPRHDTVYWYQQGPGQDPQFLISFYEKMQSDKGSIPDRFSAQQFSDYHSELNMSSLELGDSALYFCASSLGRGAKAFFGQGTRLTVV.

The chain has TRBV2 and TRBJ2-2; D tentatively reads TRBD1 or TRBD2 (5 bases each). Trimming removed 10 bases at V and 1 base at J, with 13 bases between. Germline V lookup: CDR1 SNHLY, CDR2 FYNNEI. The CDR3 length is 14 residues. The CDR3 sequence is CATLGRVNTGELFF. The CDR3 DNA sequence: TGTGCCACTCTGGGGCGGGTGAACACCGGGGAGCTGTTTTTT.

V gene TRBV6-5 combines with J gene TRBJ1-6; 8 nucleotides align to TRBD1. J was trimmed by 6 bases and V by 2 bases; bases with no gene match: 3. Germline CDR1 is MNHEY and CDR2 is SVGAGI. The CDR3 sequence is 15 residues long. This chain's CDR3 is CASSYGGQVNSPLHF. The CDR3 bases are TGTGCCAGCAGTTACGGGGGACAGGTTAATTCACCCCTCCACTTT.

The chain uses TRBV7-9 and TRBJ2-7; D possibly corresponds to TRBD1 (6 bases). V lost 8 bases, J lost 5 bases, and 16 bases lay in between. The CDR3 is 13 residues long. Germline loops: CDR1 SEHNR, CDR2 FQNEAQ (reference sequence). CDR3 region: CASAFPGTNEQYF. CDR3 nucleotides: TGTGCCAGCGCGTTCCCCGGGACAAACGAGCAGTACTTC. Based on the CDR3 plus reference TRBV7-9 and TRBJ2-7, the full variable domain is DTGVSQNPRHKITKRGQNVTFRCDPISEHNRLYWYRQTLGQGPEFLTYFQNEAQLEKSRLLSDRFSAERPKGSFSTLEIQRTEQGDSAMYLCASAFPGTNEQYFGPGTRLTVT.

The V gene is TRBV14, the J gene TRBJ1-1; D is ambiguous. Trimming shortened V by 0 bases and J by 3 bases, and 20 bases separated the two germline ends. The CDR3 length is 18 residues. The germline V gene encodes CDR1 SGHDN and CDR2 FVKESK. The CDR3 loop reads CASSQEVVVSPRDTEAFF. The CDR3 coding sequence is TGTGCCAGCAGCCAAGAGGTAGTAGTGAGCCCTCGGGACACTGAAGCTTTCTTT.